The 31 T cell receptor beta chains reported below all come from one sample, sequenced in a study of memory CD4+ T cells and cytomegalovirus serostatus (dated by TCRdb to about 2019). Single viable CD3+CD4+CD8-CD45RO+ cells were sorted as memory CD4+ T cells on a FACSAria II. Preparation of the library involved the immunoSEQ multiplex PCR assay. In TCRdb, the immuneACCESS table is reduced to in-frame sequences with V and J assigned. These tables do not hold every clone; where another copy was compared, an unresolved V gene accounts for under half, and the others remain unexplained. The sample records tens of thousands of clones, roughly 79% of which are singletons. The top ten constitute roughly 0.5% of the sample. The sample was memory CD4+ T cells from blood. These receptors came from an adult in good health and CMV-seronegative.

V is TRBV28 and J is TRBJ1-3; D gene ambiguous. The CDR3 loop spans 15 amino acids. The ends were cut back, 5 bases at V and 8 bases at J, with 19 bases in the middle. CDR1 is MDHEN and CDR2 is SYDVKM in the germline V gene. The chain's CDR3 is CASSVPRALRDTIYF. CDR3 coding DNA: TGTGCCAGCAGTGTCCCTAGGGCTTTGAGGGACACCATATATTTT.

CDR3 sequence: CASSGKSQGMNEQFF. DNA for the CDR3: TGTGCCAGCAGTGGGAAGAGTCAGGGGATGAATGAGCAGTTCTTC. The chain is built from TRBV25-1 and TRBJ2-1; D possibly corresponds to TRBD1 (6 bases). The V end was cut by 4 bases, the J end by 7 bases, with 17 bases between. CDR1 is MGHDK, CDR2 SYGVNS, per germline. There are 15 residues in the CDR3. The whole variable domain, filled in from reference TRBV25-1 and TRBJ2-1, reads EADIYQTPRYLVIGTGKKITLECSQTMGHDKMYWYQQDPGMELHLIHYSYGVNSTEKGDLSSESTVSRIRTEHFPLTLESARPSHTSQYLCASSGKSQGMNEQFFGPGTRLTVL.

The V call is TRBV6-5, the J call TRBJ1-1; TRBD1 matches 8 bases. The germline V gene encodes CDR1 MNHEY and CDR2 SVGAGI. The CDR3 spans 13 residues. V shed 2 bases and J 8 bases; nucleotides not matched to a gene: 4. CDR3 in amino acids: CASSYLRGLEAFF. The CDR3 DNA reads TGTGCCAGCAGTTACCTCAGGGGGCTGGAAGCTTTCTTT.

The genes are TRBV4-2 and TRBJ1-4, with D possibly matching TRBD1 (6 bases). Germline V gene data show CDR1 as LGHNA and CDR2 as YNFKEQ. The V end was cut by 4 bases, the J end by 5 bases, with 14 bases between. CDR3 length equals 15 residues. The CDR3 nucleotides read TGTGCCAGCAGCCTCAAGACAGGAGGAAATGAAAAACTGTTTTTT. As protein: CASSLKTGGNEKLFF.

This clone occurred a few times. The chain carries TRBV29-1 and TRBJ2-7; D is unresolved. The CDR3 contains 12 residues. Germline V lookup: CDR1 SQVTM, CDR2 ANQGSEA. V shed 0 bases and J shed 3 bases, with 6 bases lying between them. CDR3 protein: CSVEDKGYEQYF. The CDR3 nucleotides read TGCAGCGTTGAAGATAAGGGCTACGAGCAGTACTTC.

The J gene is TRBJ2-3, the V gene TRBV28; 8 bases fit TRBD2. The CDR3 is 17 residues long. J gave up 4 bases and V 2 bases, and 11 bases lay outside the gene matches. The germline CDR1 and CDR2 sequences are MDHEN and SYDVKM. The CDR3 sequence: CASSLPPGLGAADTQYF. The CDR3 nucleotides read TGTGCCAGCAGTTTACCACCGGGACTAGGAGCGGCAGATACGCAGTATTTT.

This clone was seen a handful of times. The rearrangement joins TRBV2 to TRBJ2-2; the D is unclear. The ends were cut back, 4 bases at V and 6 bases at J, with 12 bases in the middle. This CDR3 is built from 14 residues. Germline V gene sequence: CDR1 SNHLY, CDR2 FYNNEI. The CDR3: CASSAATYAGELFF. CDR3 bases: TGTGCCAGCAGTGCCGCCACGTACGCCGGGGAGCTGTTTTTT. The complete variable domain, with remaining parts taken from reference TRBV2 and TRBJ2-2, reads EPEVTQTPSHQVTQMGQEVILRCVPISNHLYFYWYRQILGQKVEFLVSFYNNEISEKSEIFDDQFSVERPDGSNFTLKIRSTKLEDSAMYFCASSAATYAGELFFGEGSRLTVL.

J is TRBJ1-2 and V is TRBV7-9; D gene ambiguous. Germline V CDR1 and CDR2: SEHNR, FQNEAQ (reference sequence). Trimming pared 1 base from V and 5 bases from J, leaving 17 bases between. The length of the CDR3 is 16 residues. Written as DNA, the CDR3 is TGTGCCAGCAGCTTAGGGTCTGGGTTTCTCGGGTATGGCTACACCTTC. The encoded protein is CASSLGSGFLGYGYTF.

This clone showed up just a few times. The chain employs TRBV11-2 and TRBJ2-5; D is uncertain. The germline V gene encodes CDR1 SGHAT and CDR2 FQNNGV. Trimming left V 5 bases short and J 2 bases short, with 9 bases between. This CDR3 contains 13 residues. CDR3 in amino acids: CASSPMAQETQYF. The CDR3 DNA reads as TGTGCCAGCAGCCCTATGGCACAAGAGACCCAGTACTTC.

This clone has just one count. The chain employs TRBV5-1 and TRBJ2-1, with D tentatively TRBD1 or TRBD2 (5 bases each). The CDR3 extends over 16 amino acids. Trimming left V 4 bases short and J 4 bases short, with 18 bases between. Germline assignment: CDR1 SGHRS and CDR2 YFSETQ. The CDR3 region is CASSPGLRGSYNEQFF. The CDR3 DNA reads TGCGCCAGCAGCCCTGGTTTGAGGGGTTCATACAATGAGCAGTTCTTC.

Written as DNA, the CDR3 is TGTGCCAGTAGTTTTGGGACCTTTGGGGCGACCCAGTACTTC. This translates into CASSFGTFGATQYF. The chain has TRBV19 and TRBJ2-5; perhaps D is TRBD1 or TRBD2 (5 bases each). Trimming cost V 5 bases and J 7 bases, with 17 bases left between them. CDR1 is LNHDA, CDR2 SQIVND, per germline (reference sequence). This CDR3 is built from 14 residues.

V and J are TRBV7-9 and TRBJ1-3; D not certain. Trimming cost V 3 bases and J 1 base, with 7 bases left between them. Germline CDR1 SEHNR, CDR2 FQNEAQ (reference sequence). The CDR3 consists of 14 residues. The CDR3 nucleotides are TGTGCCAGCAGCTTCCTGGGGTCTGGAAACACCATATATTTT. As protein: CASSFLGSGNTIYF.

This chain joins TRBV19 and TRBJ2-1; 9 nucleotides agree with TRBD2. Germline V gene sequence: CDR1 LNHDA, CDR2 SQIVND (reference sequence). J gave up 8 bases and V 7 bases, and 21 bases lay outside the gene matches. The CDR3 consists of 18 residues. Here the CDR3 reads CASMAGLAFYPRGYEQFF. In DNA form, the CDR3 reads TGTGCCAGTATGGCCGGACTAGCGTTCTACCCCCGGGGGTATGAGCAGTTCTTC.

The V and J genes are TRBV6-1 and TRBJ2-7, with D maybe TRBD2 (5 bases). The germline V gene encodes CDR1 MNHNS and CDR2 SASEGT. The V gene lost 7 bases and the J gene lost 4 bases, with 8 bases spanning the gap. The CDR3 is 11 amino acids. This CDR3 reads CASNREYEQYF. The CDR3 DNA sequence: TGTGCCAGCAATCGGGAATACGAGCAGTACTTC.

This sequence joins TRBV18 and TRBJ1-1, with D possibly TRBD1 on 5 matching bases. CDR3 length: 13 amino acids. Trimming cost V 6 bases and J 12 bases, with 20 bases left between them. Germline CDR1 is KGHSH and CDR2 is LQKENI. CDR3 in amino acids: CASSVGLLGRPFF. The CDR3 DNA follows: TGTGCCAGCTCTGTAGGGCTTTTGGGGCGGCCTTTCTTT.

The sample holds a few counts of this clone. V and J are TRBV5-1 and TRBJ2-1; 7 bases fit TRBD1. Germline lookup yields CDR1 SGHRS and CDR2 YFSETQ. The ends lost 0 bases at V and 7 bases at J; junction bases unmatched: 4. The CDR3 sequence is 14 residues long. The CDR3 sequence: CASSLAVTGNEQFF. In DNA, the CDR3 is TGCGCCAGCAGCTTGGCCGTGACAGGGAATGAGCAGTTCTTC. Full variable domain (rest looked up from reference TRBV5-1 and TRBJ2-1): KAGVTQTPRYLIKTRGQQVTLSCSPISGHRSVSWYQQTPGQGLQFLFEYFSETQRNKGNFPGRFSGRQFSNSRSEMNVSTLELGDSALYLCASSLAVTGNEQFFGPGTRLTVL.

The rearrangement links TRBV15 to TRBJ1-5, with TRBD1 matching over 9 bases. This CDR3 comprises 16 residues. The V gene's germline CDR1 is LNHNV and CDR2 YYDKDF (reference sequence). Trimming cost V 3 bases and J 2 bases; bases outside gene matches: 5. CDR3 amino acids: CATSSQTGGGNQPQHF. The CDR3 DNA reads as TGTGCCACCAGCAGCCAGACAGGGGGAGGCAATCAGCCCCAGCATTTT.

The chain is built from TRBV28 and TRBJ2-1; D perhaps matches TRBD1 (5 bases). CDR3 size: 19 residues. Germline V CDR1 and CDR2: MDHEN, SYDVKM. Deletions cut 7 bases from V and 0 bases from J, with 25 bases between. CDR3 amino acids: CASTYLVPRRTSSYNEQFF. The CDR3 nucleotides read TGTGCCAGCACCTATCTCGTTCCGCGGCGGACAAGCTCCTACAATGAGCAGTTCTTC.

This clone was detected only once. The chain carries TRBV7-9 and TRBJ1-2; D uncertain. CDR3 length: 17 amino acids. The V gene's germline CDR1 is SEHNR and CDR2 FQNEAQ (reference sequence). Trimming removed 3 bases from V and 2 bases from J, with 19 bases in between. The CDR3 spells CASSLLAASGWNYGYTF. The CDR3 nucleotides read TGTGCCAGCAGCTTGCTCGCGGCCTCGGGGTGGAACTATGGCTACACCTTC.

V is TRBV28 and J is TRBJ1-5, with a weak D call TRBD1 (5 bases). Per germline, CDR1 MDHEN and CDR2 SYDVKM. V lost 9 bases and J 4 bases, leaving 16 bases between the germline ends. CDR3 length equals 14 residues. In nucleotides, the CDR3 is TGTGCCAGGACCCGGGACCCCACTAATCAGCCCCAGCATTTT. It specifies CARTRDPTNQPQHF.

This chain joins TRBV7-9 and TRBJ2-7; TRBD1 might be the D (5 bases). V was cut by 1 base and J by 3 bases, with 10 bases left in between. CDR3 length: 14 amino acids. The germline V gene has CDR1 SEHNR and CDR2 FQNEAQ (reference sequence). CDR3 protein: CASSLEGANYEQYF. Here the CDR3 DNA reads TGTGCCAGCAGCTTAGAAGGGGCAAACTACGAGCAGTACTTC.

This sequence joins TRBV5-6 and TRBJ1-1, with 7 bases identical to TRBD1. V was clipped by 4 bases and J by 2 bases; unmatched bases: 14. The CDR3 spans 17 residues. CDR1 is SGHDT and CDR2 is YYEEEE in the germline V gene. The DNA for the CDR3 is TGTGCCAGCAGCGTCTGGGCCCACAGGGGACGTAACACTGAAGCTTTCTTT. This translates into CASSVWAHRGRNTEAFF.

The chain carries TRBV19 and TRBJ1-6; 7 bases align to TRBD1. Looked up from germline, CDR1 is LNHDA and CDR2 is SQIVND (reference sequence). V trimming: 4 bases; J trimming: 7 bases; junction bases outside the gene matches: 7. The CDR3 covers 15 residues. The CDR3, as DNA: TGTGCCAGTAGTACTACTCCGGGACAGAATTCACCCCTCCACTTT. This encodes CASSTTPGQNSPLHF.

V gene TRBV18 combines with J gene TRBJ2-7, with a tentative D call TRBD2 (6 bases). V lost 2 bases to trimming and J lost 1 base, with 12 bases between them. Germline V gene sequence: CDR1 KGHSH, CDR2 LQKENI. This CDR3 has 15 amino acids. The CDR3 loop is CASSPKEGKSYEQYF. In DNA, the CDR3 is TGTGCCAGCTCACCAAAGGAGGGAAAGTCCTACGAGCAGTACTTC. Full variable domain (missing parts from reference TRBV18 and TRBJ2-7): NAGVMQNPRHLVRRRGQEARLRCSPMKGHSHVYWYRQLPEEGLKFMVYLQKENIIDESGMPKERFSAEFPKEGPSILRIQQVVRGDSAAYFCASSPKEGKSYEQYFGPGTRLTVT.

This rearrangement joins TRBV5-1 to TRBJ2-7; D is undetermined. This CDR3 region has 12 residues. Trimming pared 1 base from V and 7 bases from J, leaving 9 bases between. From germline, CDR1 is SGHRS and CDR2 YFSETQ. The CDR3 region is CASSLLGPEQYF. The CDR3 region has the DNA TGCGCCAGCAGCTTGTTAGGGCCGGAGCAGTACTTC.

The J gene is TRBJ1-3, the V gene TRBV6-4; tentative D call: TRBD1 (6 bases). The V end lost 6 bases, the J end lost 0 bases, and 15 bases lay between the germline ends. The CDR3 runs to 16 residues. Germline V gene lookup returns CDR1 MRHNA and CDR2 SNTAGT. CDR3 in amino acids: CASSRTDRDSGNTIYF. Here the CDR3 DNA reads TGTGCCAGCAGCCGGACAGACAGAGACTCTGGAAACACCATATATTTT.

This clone was observed a handful of times. This chain joins TRBV19 and TRBJ1-3; D unclear. The CDR3 has 15 amino acids. The V end lost 4 bases, the J end lost 0 bases, and 10 bases lay between the germline ends. CDR1 and CDR2 from the germline V gene are LNHDA and SQIVND (reference sequence). The DNA for the CDR3 is TGTGCCAGTAGTACCCAAAGGGTCTCTGGAAACACCATATATTTT. It specifies CASSTQRVSGNTIYF.

The CDR3 DNA reads as TGTGCCAGCGGGAACGGACTCTCCTACGAGCAGTACTTC. Translating it yields CASGNGLSYEQYF. The chain recombines TRBV2 with TRBJ2-7; D might be TRBD2 (5 bases). With 8 bases removed from V and 0 bases from J, the gap between germline ends came to 11 bases. CDR1 and CDR2 from the germline V gene are SNHLY and FYNNEI. CDR3 length equals 13 residues.

The sample holds a few counts of this clone. J is TRBJ1-6 and V is TRBV19; 7 bases map to TRBD1. Per germline, CDR1 LNHDA and CDR2 SQIVND (reference sequence). There are 14 residues in the CDR3. V shed 5 bases, J shed 6 bases, and the junction held 4 bases outside the gene matches. CDR3 protein: CASSDRAGNSPLHF. DNA for the CDR3: TGTGCCAGTAGTGACAGGGCCGGTAATTCACCCCTCCACTTT.

This chain links TRBV5-4 with TRBJ2-1, with 9 bases lining up with TRBD2. Germline trimming cut 4 bases from V and 7 bases from J; bases unmatched to any gene: 9. Germline V CDR1 and CDR2: SGHNT, YYREEE (reference sequence). The CDR3 covers 15 residues. The CDR3, as DNA: TGTGCCAGCAGCCCGGTGGGGCGGGGGGGGAATGAGCAGTTCTTC. Protein sequence: CASSPVGRGGNEQFF.

This clone was picked up one time. V is TRBV29-1 and J is TRBJ1-2; no clear D. V was trimmed by 4 bases and J by 4 bases, leaving 16 bases between them. This CDR3 comprises 14 residues. Germline CDR1 and CDR2: SQVTM and ANQGSEA. CDR3: CSVVSGETRYGYTF. In DNA form, the CDR3 reads TGCAGCGTTGTATCCGGGGAGACACGCTATGGCTACACCTTC.